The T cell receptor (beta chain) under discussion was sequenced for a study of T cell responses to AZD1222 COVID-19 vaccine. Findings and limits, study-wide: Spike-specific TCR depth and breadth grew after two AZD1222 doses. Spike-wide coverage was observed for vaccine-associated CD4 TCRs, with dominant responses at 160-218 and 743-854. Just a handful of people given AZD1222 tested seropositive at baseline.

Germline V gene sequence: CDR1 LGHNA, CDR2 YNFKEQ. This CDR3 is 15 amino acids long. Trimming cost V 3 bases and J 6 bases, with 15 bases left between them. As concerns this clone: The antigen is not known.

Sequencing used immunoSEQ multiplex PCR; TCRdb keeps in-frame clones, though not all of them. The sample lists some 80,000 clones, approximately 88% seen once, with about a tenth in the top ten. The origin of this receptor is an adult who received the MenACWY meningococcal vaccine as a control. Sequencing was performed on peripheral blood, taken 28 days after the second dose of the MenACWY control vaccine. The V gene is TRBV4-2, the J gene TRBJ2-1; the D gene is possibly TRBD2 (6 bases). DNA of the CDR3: TGTGCCAGCAGCCATGATACTAGCTCGGGCAATGAGCAGTTCTTC. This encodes CASSHDTSSGNEQFF.